The 10 T cell receptor beta chains below come from one sample, sequenced in a study of cytomegalovirus exposure and HLA in healthy donors. The PCR employed 60 Vbeta primers together with 13 Jbeta primers. Sequencing was performed with immunoSEQ multiplex PCR; in TCRdb, only in-frame clones are kept and a portion is missing. The specimen's table records around 100,000 clones. The sequencing input was PBMCs. These receptors all stem from a man aged 35 to 55 in good health and CMV-seronegative.

V is TRBV4-3 and J is TRBJ2-7, with D perhaps matching TRBD1 (6 bases). Germline values: CDR1 LGHNA, CDR2 YSLEER. Trimming took off 0 bases at V and 3 bases at J, with 15 bases between the two ends. The CDR3 has 16 residues. The CDR3 DNA reads TGCGCCAGCAGCCAAGATAGTGCAGGGGAAGGCTACGAGCAGTACTTC. Protein product: CASSQDSAGEGYEQYF.

The V gene is TRBV28, the J gene TRBJ1-4; 7 bases fit TRBD1. This CDR3 is 13 amino acids long. Germline V gives CDR1 MDHEN, CDR2 SYDVKM. Trimming at V came to 7 bases and at J to 8 bases, leaving 7 bases not matched to a gene. The CDR3: CASTQGWKEKLFF. The CDR3 nucleotides read TGTGCCAGCACACAGGGGTGGAAGGAAAAACTGTTTTTT.

The chain couples TRBV7-7 to TRBJ1-1, with D uncertain. From germline, CDR1 is SSHAT and CDR2 FNYEAQ (reference sequence). The CDR3 consists of 13 residues. Trimming pared 3 bases from V and 0 bases from J, leaving 5 bases between. The DNA for the CDR3 is TGTGCCAGCAGCTTTAGCATGAACACTGAAGCTTTCTTT. It codes for CASSFSMNTEAFF.

The DNA of the CDR3 is TGCGCCAGCAGCGAGACTAGCGGCACCTACGAGCAGTACTTC. This codes for CASSETSGTYEQYF. The rearrangement links TRBV5-1 to TRBJ2-5; TRBD2 aligns across 9 bases. The J call may be incorrect, as the DNA end agrees better with TRBJ2-7. The CDR3 is 14 residues long. CDR1 is SGHRS and CDR2 is YFSETQ in the germline V gene.

V usage is TRBV4-1 and J usage is TRBJ2-2, with TRBD2 matching over 10 bases. Looked up from germline, CDR1 is MGHRA and CDR2 is YSYEKL. This CDR3 region has 15 residues. Trimming removed 2 bases from V and 7 bases from J; junction bases left unmatched: 4. The CDR3 bases are TGCGCCAGCAGCCAACTAGCGGGAGATGGCGGGGAGCTGTTTTTT. Encoded protein: CASSQLAGDGGELFF.

V gene TRBV6-5 combines with J gene TRBJ1-2, with 11 bases identical to TRBD1. Germline CDR1 and CDR2: MNHEY and SVGAGI. Trimming at V came to 2 bases and at J to 4 bases, leaving 6 bases not matched to a gene. This CDR3 spans 16 amino acids. Here the CDR3 DNA reads TGTGCCAGCAGTTACATTAGGACAGGGGGCCCCTATGGCTACACCTTC. It codes for CASSYIRTGGPYGYTF.

The chain employs TRBV4-2 and TRBJ1-6, with D perhaps TRBD1 (6 bases). Germline V gene sequence: CDR1 LGHNA, CDR2 YNFKEQ. The CDR3 sequence is 13 residues long. V lost 0 bases and J lost 14, with 11 bases in between. Here the CDR3 reads CASSQEGAPSLHF. The CDR3 DNA sequence: TGTGCCAGCAGCCAAGAGGGGGCCCCGTCCCTCCACTTT.

V gene TRBV10-3 combines with J gene TRBJ1-6; perhaps TRBD1 as D (5 bases). The CDR3 sequence is 13 residues long. Trimming took off 11 bases at V and 1 base at J, with 9 bases between the two ends. Germline CDR1 and CDR2: ENHRY and SYGVKD. The CDR3, as DNA: TGTGCCGCCGGGGGTTCCTATAATTCACCCCTCCACTTT. It codes for CAAGGSYNSPLHF.

The CDR3 DNA reads as TGTGCCAGCAGTTTCGGGGGACTCAATAGGGAAGCTTTCTTT. Translating it yields CASSFGGLNREAFF. The V and J genes are TRBV5-4 and TRBJ1-1; tentatively, D is TRBD1 (5 bases). Trimming pared 5 bases from V and 8 bases from J, leaving 19 bases between. The germline V gene encodes CDR1 SGHNT and CDR2 YYREEE (reference sequence). There are 14 residues in the CDR3.

The V call is TRBV21-1, the J call TRBJ2-7; the table's D call, TRBD1, has no DNA check behind it. TRBV21-1 is listed as a pseudogene. CDR3 size: 15 residues. The CDR3 DNA follows: TGTGCCAGTAAAATTGCGACAGGAGATCAGGGCGAGCAGTACTTC. It codes for CASKIATGDQGEQYF.